What follows are 31 T cell receptor beta chains derived from one specimen sequenced in a study of cytomegalovirus exposure and HLA in healthy donors. The PCR employed 60 Vbeta primers together with 13 Jbeta primers. Libraries were prepared by immunoSEQ multiplex PCR; TCRdb keeps only in-frame clonotypes and omits some of them. The repertoire holds hundreds of thousands of clones, with over 60% as singletons. Sequenced input: PBMCs. The receptor set was obtained from a man younger than 35 in good health and CMV-seronegative.

This rearrangement joins TRBV6-5 to TRBJ1-1, with 7 bases matching TRBD1. The CDR3 is 14 residues long. J was trimmed by 10 bases and V by 0 bases; bases with no gene match: 8. Germline V CDR1 and CDR2: MNHEY, SVGAGI. For the CDR3, the DNA is TGTGCCAGCAGTTACTCGTCGAGTGGACAGGCAGCTTTCTTT. Translating it yields CASSYSSSGQAAFF.

The CDR3: CAISASQVNGYTF. The DNA of the CDR3 is TGTGCCATCAGTGCATCCCAGGTTAACGGCTACACCTTC. The gene calls are TRBV10-3 and TRBJ1-2, with D unclear. Trimming took off 4 bases at V and 8 bases at J, with 14 bases between the two ends. This CDR3 has 13 residues. In germline, CDR1 is ENHRY, CDR2 SYGVKD.

The chain combines TRBV7-2 with TRBJ2-3; D may be TRBD1 (5 bases). Deletions cut 1 base from V and 0 bases from J, with 11 bases between. Germline CDR1 SGHTA, CDR2 FQGNSA. This CDR3 has 16 amino acids. The DNA for the CDR3 is TGTGCCAGCAGCTTAGGACCTCCAGGGAGCACAGATACGCAGTATTTT. This translates into CASSLGPPGSTDTQYF.

This clone was seen just once. V and J are TRBV30 and TRBJ1-5, with a tentative D call TRBD1 (6 bases). CDR1 and CDR2 (germline): GTSNPN, SVGIG (reference sequence). There are 13 residues in the CDR3. V lost 7 bases and J 5 bases, leaving 15 bases between the germline ends. The CDR3 DNA is TGTGCCTTCAACGGGGCAGGGGATCAGCCCCAGCATTTT. It codes for CAFNGAGDQPQHF.

The chain uses TRBV18 and TRBJ2-5, with D unresolved. CDR3 length: 13 amino acids. The germline CDR1 and CDR2 sequences are KGHSH and LQKENI. Trimming cost V 0 bases and J 6 bases, with 8 bases left between them. CDR3 residues: CASSPPGLKTQYF. In DNA form, the CDR3 reads TGTGCCAGCTCACCACCCGGTCTGAAGACCCAGTACTTC.

V usage is TRBV14 and J usage is TRBJ2-3, with TRBD2 matching 9 bases. The CDR3 length is 16 residues. Per the germline V gene, CDR1 is SGHDN and CDR2 is FVKESK. The V and J ends lost 4 bases and 3 bases, in that order; junction bases with no gene match: 8. CDR3: CASSRGGRATTDTQYF. In DNA form, the CDR3 reads TGTGCCAGCAGCCGTGGCGGGAGGGCCACTACAGATACGCAGTATTTT.

The chain links TRBV7-8 to TRBJ2-1; 10 bases are shared with TRBD2. This CDR3 is built from 16 residues. J was trimmed by 4 bases and V by 4 bases; bases with no gene match: 7. The V gene's germline CDR1 is SGHVS and CDR2 FQNEAQ. CDR3 DNA sequence: TGTGCCAGCAGCTCCAAGACTAGCGGGCTTTACAATGAGCAGTTCTTC. This codes for CASSSKTSGLYNEQFF.

This clone was observed a few times. The V and J genes are TRBV28 and TRBJ2-3; 10 nucleotides agree with TRBD1. Germline CDR1 and CDR2: MDHEN and SYDVKM. Trimming took 7 bases from V and 3 from J; bases not matched to a gene: 10. This CDR3 is built from 16 residues. The CDR3 nucleotides read TGTGCCAGCACCCCGGGACAGGGGTTGAGTACAGATACGCAGTATTTT. Translation: CASTPGQGLSTDTQYF.

This sequence joins TRBV2 and TRBJ1-2; 7 positions agree with TRBD1. The length of the CDR3 is 14 residues. J gave up 3 bases and V 0 bases, and 1 base lay outside the gene matches. The V gene's germline CDR1 is SNHLY and CDR2 FYNNEI. The chain's CDR3 is CASSEATGYYGYTF. In DNA form, the CDR3 reads TGTGCCAGCAGTGAAGCGACAGGGTACTATGGCTACACCTTC.

The genes are TRBV7-2 and TRBJ2-3; 16 nucleotides align to TRBD2. Unmatched junction bases numbered 6, after V lost 5 bases and J lost 4 bases. From germline, CDR1 is SGHTA and CDR2 FQGNSA. This CDR3 has 17 residues. The CDR3 reads CASSPGLAGGRSDTQYF. DNA for the CDR3: TGTGCCAGCAGCCCGGGACTAGCGGGAGGGCGTTCAGATACGCAGTATTTT.

V is TRBV30 and J is TRBJ2-3; D is undetermined. Trimming cost V 3 bases and J 1 base, with 8 bases left between them. In germline, CDR1 is GTSNPN, CDR2 SVGIG (reference sequence). The CDR3 spans 13 residues. CDR3 in amino acids: CAWSTSGTDTQYF. As DNA, the CDR3 is TGTGCCTGGAGCACAAGCGGCACAGATACGCAGTATTTT.

CDR3 DNA sequence: TGTGCCAGCAGCGTTGGGACAGGGGGCACGATTGGCTACACCTTC. This gives the protein CASSVGTGGTIGYTF. V gene TRBV5-4 combines with J gene TRBJ1-2; 12 nucleotides align to TRBD1. Trimming at V came to 4 bases and at J to 7 bases, leaving 8 bases not matched to a gene. The germline gives CDR1 SGHNT, CDR2 YYREEE (reference sequence). This CDR3 is built from 15 residues.

The V and J genes are TRBV19 and TRBJ2-7; 8 bases match TRBD1. The CDR3 has 17 amino acids. The ends lost 5 bases at V and 3 bases at J; junction bases unmatched: 15. Germline CDR1 LNHDA, CDR2 SQIVND (reference sequence). CDR3: CASSPDGQGRGYYEQYF. The CDR3 DNA sequence: TGTGCCAGTAGTCCAGACGGACAGGGAAGGGGGTACTACGAGCAGTACTTC.

V usage is TRBV5-5 and J usage is TRBJ2-7; maybe TRBD1 (5 bases). CDR1 is SGHKS and CDR2 is YYEKEE in the germline V gene (reference sequence). Trimming removed 0 bases at V and 6 bases at J, with 7 bases between. The CDR3 contains 12 residues. CDR3 sequence (DNA): TGTGCCAGCAGCTTGGGACAGCTCGAGCAGTACTTC. Residues: CASSLGQLEQYF.

The V and J genes are TRBV6-5 and TRBJ2-5; 9 nucleotides agree with TRBD2. V shed 5 bases, J shed 5 bases, and the junction held 6 bases outside the gene matches. This CDR3 region has 14 residues. Germline-derived CDR1 and CDR2 are MNHEY and SVGAGI. CDR3 DNA: TGTGCCAGCAGTGCGACTAGCGGACCGGAGACCCAGTACTTC. As protein: CASSATSGPETQYF.

The V gene is TRBV4-3, the J gene TRBJ2-1, with TRBD2 matching 12 bases. The V segment lost 6 bases and the J segment 9 bases; nucleotides outside the gene matches: 9. Germline CDR1 reads LGHNA; CDR2 reads YSLEER. This CDR3 comprises 15 residues. The CDR3 loop reads CASSLLAGGAGEQFF. CDR3 sequence (DNA): TGCGCCAGCAGTCTCCTAGCGGGGGGGGCCGGTGAGCAGTTCTTC.

The rearrangement uses TRBV7-9 and TRBJ1-1; no firm D call. With 5 bases removed from V and 0 bases from J, the gap between germline ends came to 19 bases. Germline CDR1 reads SEHNR; CDR2 reads FQNEAQ (reference sequence). The CDR3 spans 17 residues. CDR3: CASSEIPRQMMNTEAFF. DNA for the CDR3: TGTGCCAGCAGCGAAATCCCTAGGCAGATGATGAACACTGAAGCTTTCTTT.

The chain is built from TRBV9 and TRBJ2-1; 9 bases align to TRBD2. The CDR3 has 14 amino acids. The germline CDR1 and CDR2 sequences are SGDLS and YYNGEE. Trimming took 3 bases from V and 7 from J; bases not matched to a gene: 5. DNA of the CDR3: TGTGCCAGCAGCGAGCTAGCGGGAAGTAATGAGCAGTTCTTC. Translation gives CASSELAGSNEQFF.

This chain connects TRBV21-1 to TRBJ2-7; the D segment call TRBD2 is taken from the table without a DNA check. TRBV21-1 is a listed pseudogene. The CDR3 consists of 9 residues. CDR3 residues: CVSRREQYF. The CDR3 nucleotides read TGTGTTTCGCGCCGGGAGCAGTACTTC.

The chain is built from TRBV30 and TRBJ2-5; D gene ambiguous. This CDR3 is 12 amino acids long. V gave up 5 bases and J gave up 1 base, with 8 bases separating them. Germline CDR1 is GTSNPN and CDR2 is SVGIG (reference sequence). CDR3 sequence reads: CAWEDSQETQYF. The CDR3 bases are TGTGCCTGGGAGGATAGCCAAGAGACCCAGTACTTC.

The rearrangement uses TRBV6-1 and TRBJ1-2; 12 nucleotides agree with TRBD1. The germline CDR1 and CDR2 sequences are MNHNS and SASEGT. The CDR3 has 14 residues. The V segment lost 7 bases and the J segment 6 bases; nucleotides outside the gene matches: 6. As DNA, the CDR3 is TGTGCCAGCACCTCGGGACAGGGGGCACATGGCTACACCTTC. It translates to CASTSGQGAHGYTF.

The chain links TRBV27 to TRBJ2-3; TRBD2 agrees at 9 bases. The CDR3 covers 16 residues. The trim removed 4 bases at V and 2 bases at J, leaving 7 bases unmatched. Germline-derived CDR1 and CDR2 are MNHEY and SMNVEV (reference sequence). CDR3 nucleotide sequence: TGTGCCAGCAGTTCCATAGCGGGAGACCCCACAGATACGCAGTATTTT. The encoded protein is CASSSIAGDPTDTQYF.

Only a few counts were recorded for this clone. The J gene is TRBJ1-2, the V gene TRBV19, with 8 bases aligning to TRBD1. Looked up from germline, CDR1 is LNHDA and CDR2 is SQIVND (reference sequence). V was pared by 7 bases and J by 4 bases, with 8 bases of the junction left unmatched. CDR3 size: 14 residues. CDR3 in amino acids: CASTPTGASYGYTF. The CDR3 nucleotides are TGTGCCAGTACTCCGACAGGGGCAAGCTATGGCTACACCTTC.

This rearrangement joins TRBV6-5 to TRBJ1-5; D uncertain. In germline, CDR1 is MNHEY, CDR2 SVGAGI. V was trimmed by 0 bases and J by 3 bases, leaving 9 bases between them. This CDR3 contains 15 residues. CDR3 bases: TGTGCCAGCAGTTACTCCTTCCAGAACAATCAGCCCCAGCATTTT. Translating it yields CASSYSFQNNQPQHF.

The chain is built from TRBV5-4 and TRBJ2-7, with 12 bases fitting TRBD1. Germline CDR1 SGHNT, CDR2 YYREEE (reference sequence). Trimming took 4 bases from V and 6 from J; bases not matched to a gene: 8. The CDR3 runs 15 residues. DNA for the CDR3: TGTGCCAGCAGCAACGGGGACAGGGGGCGCCTCGAGCAGTACTTC. Amino acids: CASSNGDRGRLEQYF.

As for this clone: The same CDR3 arises from other DNA sequences in this sample as well. The J gene is TRBJ2-7, the V gene TRBV6-5; D gene ambiguous. The CDR3 has 12 amino acids. Between the trimmed V and J ends, which lost 5 bases and 4 bases, there was a span of 9 bases. The germline gives CDR1 MNHEY, CDR2 SVGAGI. The CDR3 protein is CASSRSSYEQYF. In DNA form, the CDR3 reads TGTGCCAGCAGTCGGAGTTCGTACGAGCAGTACTTC.

V usage is TRBV2 and J usage is TRBJ2-5; 13 nucleotides match TRBD2. The CDR3 is 15 residues long. CDR1 and CDR2 (germline): SNHLY, FYNNEI. The V and J ends lost 6 bases and 11 bases, in that order; junction bases with no gene match: 12. The CDR3, as DNA: TGTGCCAGCAGCCCAACTAGCGGGGGGGCTGGGGAGCAGTACTTC. Translating it yields CASSPTSGGAGEQYF.

The chain carries TRBV7-9 and TRBJ2-1; a weak D match, TRBD2 (5 bases). V was pared by 6 bases and J by 12 bases, with 21 bases between. The CDR3 length is 14 residues. The V gene's germline CDR1 is SEHNR and CDR2 FQNEAQ (reference sequence). The CDR3 nucleotides are TGTGCCAGCAGTCTAGAGGGCAGACTTTTAGGGCAGTTCTTC. Translated: CASSLEGRLLGQFF.

The V gene is TRBV10-3, the J gene TRBJ1-3; possible D gene TRBD1, 6 bases. The CDR3 length is 19 residues. Germline V CDR1 and CDR2: ENHRY, SYGVKD. The V end lost 3 bases, the J end lost 0 bases, and 21 bases lay between the germline ends. CDR3 region: CAISELLLAGADSGNTIYF. CDR3 nucleotide sequence: TGTGCCATCAGTGAACTCTTATTGGCAGGGGCCGACTCTGGAAACACCATATATTTT.

The chain recombines TRBV28 with TRBJ1-6; D is uncertain. Germline V CDR1 and CDR2: MDHEN, SYDVKM. The ends were cut back, 3 bases at V and 10 bases at J, with 16 bases in the middle. The CDR3 is 15 residues long. CDR3: CASSLRSSGRSPLHF. The CDR3 DNA reads as TGTGCCAGCAGTTTGAGGAGCAGCGGTAGGTCACCCCTCCACTTT. Variable domain in full (rest from reference TRBV28 and TRBJ1-6): DVKVTQSSRYLVKRTGEKVFLECVQDMDHENMFWYRQDPGLGLRLIYFSYDVKMKEKGDIPEGYSVSREKKERFSLILESASTNQTSMYLCASSLRSSGRSPLHFGNGTRLTVT.

This chain connects TRBV10-3 to TRBJ2-3, with TRBD1 identical over 9 bases. Unmatched junction bases numbered 5, after V lost 10 bases and J lost 0 bases. There are 14 residues in the CDR3. Germline CDR1 and CDR2: ENHRY and SYGVKD. DNA of the CDR3: TGTGCCACCACAGGGGGCCTGAGCACAGATACGCAGTATTTT. Amino acids: CATTGGLSTDTQYF.